This T cell receptor beta chain was identified during a study of cytomegalovirus exposure and HLA in healthy donors. PCR primers comprised 60 Vbeta and 13 Jbeta primers. The repertoire was sequenced with immunoSEQ multiplex PCR; TCRdb's copy has only in-frame clones and lacks some. Of 120,000 or so clones listed, around three quarters are singletons. CDR1 and CDR2 from the germline V gene are SGHVS and FQNEAQ. After removal of 1 base from V and 7 bases from J, the junction contained 10 bases not matched to a gene. The CDR3 length is 16 residues. The gene calls are TRBV7-8 and TRBJ1-1; 9 bases line up with TRBD1. This TCR was sampled from a human donor in good health. The sequenced material came from PBMCs. The CDR3 sequence: CASSLGWGKDRGEAFF. The DNA for the CDR3 is TGTGCCAGCAGCTTAGGCTGGGGAAAGGACAGGGGTGAAGCTTTCTTT.